The 23 T cell receptor beta chains below all came from one sample that was sequenced in a study of T cells in narcolepsy (dated by TCRdb to about 2018). Library prep was done by the immunoSEQ multiplex PCR assay. The table was pulled from immuneACCESS by TCRdb, which kept in-frame rearrangements only. Such tables lose some clones; where checked, under half of the loss comes from unresolved V genes, and the rest has no known cause. Across this sample there are roughly 16,000 clones, with approximately 85% seen only once. In total, the top ten clones hold over 30% of the sample. Sequencing was done on a sample of memory (CD45RA-) CD4+ T cells from blood. In the paper's terms, the cell subset or site label means: memory T cells sorted ex vivo from peripheral blood. These TCRs come from a human donor in good health.

The genes are TRBV4-1 and TRBJ2-7, with TRBD2 matching over 10 bases. The CDR3 is 17 residues long. Germline loops: CDR1 MGHRA, CDR2 YSYEKL. V dropped 1 base and J dropped 0; count of bases not matched to a gene: 6. DNA of the CDR3: TGCGCCAGCAGCCAAGTGGCTACTAGCGGGGTCTCCTACGAGCAGTACTTC. Translated: CASSQVATSGVSYEQYF.

The genes are TRBV19 and TRBJ2-7; 9 bases agree with TRBD1. This CDR3 is 16 amino acids long. V shed 3 bases and J 4 bases; nucleotides not matched to a gene: 10. Germline CDR1 is LNHDA and CDR2 is SQIVND (reference sequence). The CDR3 sequence is CASSIKPGQGGYEQYF. The DNA for the CDR3 is TGTGCCAGTAGTATTAAGCCGGGACAGGGAGGATACGAGCAGTACTTC.

The chain uses TRBV4-2 and TRBJ2-2; D unresolved. V lost 0 bases and J 7 bases, leaving 6 bases between the germline ends. The length of the CDR3 is 13 residues. Germline CDR1 LGHNA, CDR2 YNFKEQ. This chain's CDR3 is CASSQDRGGELFF. The CDR3 DNA is TGTGCCAGCAGCCAAGATCGTGGCGGGGAGCTGTTTTTT.

The CDR3 region is CASSPQREYTGELFF. The CDR3 DNA sequence: TGTGCCAGCAGCCCACAGCGGGAGTACACCGGGGAGCTGTTTTTT. V usage is TRBV6-1 and J usage is TRBJ2-2; 8 positions match TRBD2. Losses at the gene ends were 6 bases for V and 3 bases for J; bases not matched to a gene: 6. This CDR3 comprises 15 residues. CDR1 and CDR2 from the germline V gene are MNHNS and SASEGT.

The chain is built from TRBV6-5 and TRBJ2-4; D unresolved. CDR1 is MNHEY and CDR2 is SVGAGI in the germline V gene. With 8 bases removed from V and 5 bases from J, the gap between germline ends came to 13 bases. This CDR3 contains 13 residues. This CDR3 reads CASLTRRENIQYF. The CDR3, as DNA: TGTGCCAGCCTGACCAGACGGGAAAACATTCAGTACTTC.

This chain uses TRBV6-6 with TRBJ2-5; D remains ambiguous. The germline V and J ends were trimmed by 2 bases and 6 bases, with 19 bases remaining between them. Germline V gene data show CDR1 as MNHNY and CDR2 as SVGAGI (reference sequence). CDR3 size: 16 residues. The CDR3 DNA follows: TGTGCCAGCAGTTACGTCGGCAGGACCCCATCACAGACCCAGTACTTC. This sequence encodes CASSYVGRTPSQTQYF.

The J gene is TRBJ1-2, the V gene TRBV29-1; D not certain. Germline V gene sequence: CDR1 SQVTM, CDR2 ANQGSEA. V dropped 7 bases and J dropped 5 bases, with 17 bases sitting between them. CDR3 length: 13 amino acids. As DNA, the CDR3 is TGCAGCGCCACGTTGGTCGCGGAATATGGCTACACCTTC. It specifies CSATLVAEYGYTF.

The rearrangement links TRBV6-1 to TRBJ2-7, with 13 bases matching TRBD2. The trim removed 7 bases at V and 7 bases at J, leaving 4 bases unmatched. CDR3 length: 13 residues. Germline assignment: CDR1 MNHNS and CDR2 SASEGT. Here the CDR3 reads CASKTSGRYEQYF. In DNA form, the CDR3 reads TGTGCCAGCAAGACTAGCGGGAGGTATGAGCAGTACTTC.

The V and J genes are TRBV9 and TRBJ1-5, with D possibly being TRBD1 (6 bases). V lost 2 bases and J 9 bases, leaving 12 bases between the germline ends. CDR3 size: 13 residues. Germline CDR1 SGDLS, CDR2 YYNGEE. The CDR3, as DNA: TGTGCCAGCAGCGTCGGGACACAAGGGCCCCAGCATTTT. The encoded protein is CASSVGTQGPQHF.

This clone was seen just once. The DNA of the CDR3 is TGCAGCGTTGAGGGCAGGTTGACGACTGAAGCTTTCTTT. Translation gives CSVEGRLTTEAFF. The chain uses TRBV29-1 and TRBJ1-1; unclear D gene. The V gene's germline CDR1 is SQVTM and CDR2 ANQGSEA. The CDR3 loop spans 13 amino acids. V was cut by 3 bases and J by 5 bases, with 13 bases left in between.

CDR3: CAWAPGGATRRNTIYF. The CDR3 bases are TGTGCCTGGGCCCCCGGGGGGGCCACACGCAGAAACACCATATATTTT. The chain has TRBV30 and TRBJ1-3, with a possible D match to TRBD1 (6 bases). The germline CDR1 and CDR2 sequences are GTSNPN and SVGIG (reference sequence). V shed 5 bases and J shed 5 bases, with 22 bases lying between them. The CDR3 is 16 amino acids.

This chain connects TRBV5-1 to TRBJ2-3; D remains ambiguous. The germline V and J ends were trimmed by 0 bases and 3 bases, with 5 bases remaining between them. The CDR3 extends over 13 amino acids. Germline assignment: CDR1 SGHRS and CDR2 YFSETQ. CDR3 bases: TGCGCCAGCAGCTTGGGGCAGACAGATACGCAGTATTTT. Protein product: CASSLGQTDTQYF.

The chain uses TRBV5-1 and TRBJ2-6; D gene uncertain. V lost 0 bases to trimming and J lost 0 bases, with 4 bases between them. The CDR3 extends over 15 amino acids. In germline, CDR1 is SGHRS, CDR2 YFSETQ. The CDR3 loop reads CASSLGLSGANVLTF. Written as DNA, the CDR3 is TGCGCCAGCAGCTTGGGGCTCTCTGGGGCCAACGTCCTGACTTTC.

This clone was observed a single time. This chain uses TRBV5-6 with TRBJ2-3; D is ambiguous. Trimming shortened V by 3 bases and J by 0 bases, and 11 bases separated the two germline ends. Germline CDR1 is SGHDT and CDR2 is YYEEEE. CDR3 length: 15 residues. CDR3 sequence reads: CASSYDRYSTDTQYF. The CDR3, as DNA: TGTGCCAGCAGCTACGACCGATATAGCACAGATACGCAGTATTTT.

The rearrangement joins TRBV7-3 to TRBJ2-5; possible D gene TRBD2, 7 bases. This CDR3 has 16 amino acids. Germline V gene data show CDR1 as SGHTA and CDR2 as FQGTGA. V lost 1 base and J lost 4, with 16 bases in between. The CDR3 sequence: CASSLRGGAVGETQYF. For the CDR3, the DNA is TGTGCCAGCAGCTTAAGAGGGGGGGCCGTAGGAGAGACCCAGTACTTC.

In the case of this clone: The same CDR3 also results from other DNA sequences found in this sample. The rearrangement uses TRBV30 and TRBJ1-1, with D possibly TRBD1 on 5 matching bases. Per germline, CDR1 GTSNPN and CDR2 SVGIG (reference sequence). The germline V and J ends were trimmed by 4 bases and 4 bases, with 13 bases remaining between them. The CDR3 loop spans 13 amino acids. CDR3: CAWTPTDSTEAFF. CDR3 nucleotide sequence: TGTGCCTGGACCCCTACAGACAGCACTGAAGCTTTCTTT.

A word on this clone: This same CDR3 is encoded by further DNA sequences in the sample. This chain uses TRBV29-1 with TRBJ1-2, with D uncertain. Between the trimmed V and J ends, which lost 7 bases and 2 bases, there was a span of 11 bases. CDR1 and CDR2 from the germline V gene are SQVTM and ANQGSEA. The CDR3 runs 12 residues. This CDR3 is CSAGTLNYGYTF. The CDR3 coding sequence is TGCAGCGCAGGAACCTTGAACTATGGCTACACCTTC.

The chain carries TRBV23-1 and TRBJ1-2; the D gene is possibly TRBD1 (5 bases). Being an ORF, TRBV23-1 has a function that is uncertain. Trimming stripped 0 bases from V and 7 bases from J, with 9 bases between. The CDR3 length is 13 residues. The CDR3 nucleotides are TGCGCCAGCAGTCAATCCCCCCAGGGTGGCTACACCTTC. It translates to CASSQSPQGGYTF.

The chain uses TRBV7-2 and TRBJ2-1, with D perhaps TRBD1 (5 bases). Trimming left V 5 bases short and J 7 bases short, with 15 bases between. The CDR3 sequence is 14 residues long. Looked up from germline, CDR1 is SGHTA and CDR2 is FQGNSA. The CDR3 DNA sequence: TGTGCCAGCAGCCTGGGGCAGGAAAGGAATGAGCAGTTCTTC. As protein: CASSLGQERNEQFF.

Comments on this clone: At one end, the junction sequence differs from germline, possibly due to a read error. This chain joins TRBV6-1 and TRBJ2-1, with D uncertain. Germline V CDR1 and CDR2: MNHNS, SASEGT. The CDR3 sequence is 12 residues long. Here the CDR3 reads CASNPTYNGQFF. DNA of the CDR3: TGTGCCAGCAATCCCACCTACAATGGGCAGTTCTTC.

There are a few counts of this clone. Here the CDR3 reads CASSQEGLAGVDEQFF. CDR3 nucleotides: TGTGCCAGCAGCCAAGAGGGACTAGCGGGGGTCGATGAGCAGTTCTTC. The V gene is TRBV4-2, the J gene TRBJ2-1; 14 positions agree with TRBD2. V lost 0 bases, J lost 8 bases, and 3 bases stayed unmatched. This CDR3 has 16 amino acids. The V gene's germline CDR1 is LGHNA and CDR2 YNFKEQ.

The rearrangement joins TRBV19 to TRBJ2-2, with 7 nucleotides matching TRBD1. Unmatched junction bases numbered 6, after V lost 7 bases and J lost 7 bases. Germline CDR1 reads LNHDA; CDR2 reads SQIVND (reference sequence). The CDR3 consists of 13 residues. The CDR3 loop is CASTRQGIGELFF. The DNA of the CDR3 is TGTGCCAGTACTAGACAGGGTATCGGGGAGCTGTTTTTT.

This clone has a single count. V and J are TRBV9 and TRBJ2-7; D gene uncertain. CDR1 and CDR2 (germline): SGDLS, YYNGEE. This CDR3 spans 15 amino acids. Deletions cut 2 bases from V and 4 bases from J, with 16 bases between. The DNA of the CDR3 is TGTGCCAGCAGCGTCGGTCGGAGTGAAAGGTACGAGCAGTACTTC. This gives the protein CASSVGRSERYEQYF.